One T cell receptor beta chain is described in this entry. Its matching antigen is unknown. Clones were sequenced by immunoSEQ multiplex PCR, and TCRdb holds only the in-frame ones, with some missing. The table records tens of thousands of clones, about 81% of them present only once. The entry originates in a study of STAT5B mutations in CD4+ large granular lymphocyte leukemia. Study findings and constraints: Higher CD4+ than CD8+ T-LGLL clonality might reflect small sample size. Patient CD4-sorted repertoires stayed more clonal than healthy ones after leukemic-clone removal. TRBV06-family usage was enriched in top patient clones (8/27) versus controls (2/35).

The CDR3 loop spans 16 amino acids. Germline V gives CDR1 SEHNR, CDR2 FQNEAQ (reference sequence). The V segment lost 5 bases and the J segment 1 base; nucleotides outside the gene matches: 5. The V call is TRBV7-9, the J call TRBJ1-5; 10 bases align to TRBD1. The receptor was isolated from a human donor in good health. Sequenced sample: CD4+ T cells from blood buffy coats. CDR3 sequence (DNA): TGTGCCAGCAGCCGAACGGGACAGGGGAGCAATCAGCCCCAGCATTTT. This translates into CASSRTGQGSNQPQHF.